Listed below are T cell receptor beta chains from one sample, sequenced in a study of cytomegalovirus exposure and HLA in healthy donors. Using immunoSEQ multiplex PCR, the repertoire was profiled, and TCRdb retains in-frame clones only, with some absent. The table shows approximately 300,000 clones, with 86% occurring only once. Sample: PBMCs. These receptor sequences come from a woman younger than 30 in good health and CMV-seronegative. Each CDR3 is given with its conserved first and last residue. The order of the fields is V gene, D gene, clone size, J gene, CDR3 DNA, CDR3 protein. A D gene is named only where the DNA matches it firmly. Clone size appears in some rows only: once, few, many, or a class for an expanded clone.

>TRBV13|.|.|TRBJ2-7
TGTGCCAGCAGCCTCTCCTACGAGCAGTACTTC
CASSLSYEQYF
>TRBV27|TRBD2|.|TRBJ2-1
TGTGCCAGCAGGAGGCCGGGACTAGGGGGGTATGAGCAGTTCTTC
CASRRPGLGGYEQFF
>TRBV11-1|.|.|TRBJ1-1
TGTGCCAGCAGCTTAGGCCCGATCGGGAGACTTGAAGCTTTCTTT
CASSLGPIGRLEAFF
>TRBV28|.|few|TRBJ2-5
TGTGCCAGCAGTTTCGAGCGGCAAGAGACCCAGTACTTC
CASSFERQETQYF
>TRBV27|.|once|TRBJ2-7
TGTGCCAGCAGTTTATCTTGGACAACTGGGGAGCAGTACTTC
CASSLSWTTGEQYF
>TRBV11-3|.|.|TRBJ2-2
TGTGCCAGCAGCCCCTATTCCTGGAGCTCGAACACCGGGGAGCTGTTTTTT
CASSPYSWSSNTGELFF
>TRBV28|TRBD1|few|TRBJ2-7
TGTGCCAGCAGCCCCGGACAGGAATACGAGCAGTACTTC
CASSPGQEYEQYF
>TRBV18|.|.|TRBJ2-5
TGTGCCAGCTCACCATACAGGGACCAAGAGACCCAGTACTTC
CASSPYRDQETQYF
>TRBV5-6|TRBD2|.|TRBJ2-3
TGTGCCAGCAGCCGGGTTCTAAGCGGGAGTAACACAGATACGCAGTATTTT
CASSRVLSGSNTDTQYF
>TRBV2|TRBD1|.|TRBJ2-3
TGTGCCAGCACCCGGGACAGGGTTACCGCAGATACGCAGTATTTT
CASTRDRVTADTQYF
>TRBV5-4|.|once|TRBJ1-5
TGTGCCAGCAGCCCCGGGGTGGGGAGGGATCAGCCCCAGCATTTT
CASSPGVGRDQPQHF
>TRBV7-3|TRBD1|.|TRBJ2-1
TGTGCCAGCAGCTACGGACAGGGCCCGGCGAATGAGCAGTTCTTC
CASSYGQGPANEQFF
>TRBV5-6|.|.|TRBJ1-1
TGTGCCAGCAGCTTGGCCGGTTGGGAGGCTTTCTTT
CASSLAGWEAFF
>TRBV18|.|.|TRBJ2-7
TGTGCCAGCTCACCCTTTGAGGACTCCGTTGAGCAGTACTTC
CASSPFEDSVEQYF
>TRBV5-6|TRBD2|few|TRBJ2-7
TGTGCCAGCAGCTTGGTTAGCGGGAGACTCTACGAGCAGTACTTC
CASSLVSGRLYEQYF
>TRBV5-1|TRBD2|.|TRBJ2-1
TGCGCCAGCAGCCCCCAGGGACTAGCGGGGGGAAATGAGCAGTTCTTC
CASSPQGLAGGNEQFF
>TRBV9|TRBD2|.|TRBJ2-1
TGTGCCAGCAGCGCGAGACTAGCGCTCTACAATGAGCAGTTCTTC
CASSARLALYNEQFF
>TRBV5-1|.|.|TRBJ2-5
TGCGCCAGCAGCTTGGCGCCTGGTGGAGTGGAGACCCAGTACTTC
CASSLAPGGVETQYF
>TRBV19|.|.|TRBJ2-1
TGTGCCAGTAGTAATACAGGGATAAATGAGCAGTTCTTC
CASSNTGINEQFF
>TRBV6-6|.|.|TRBJ1-3
TGTGCCAGCAGTTACTCTTTCAGGGGTGGAAACACCATATATTTT
CASSYSFRGGNTIYF
>TRBV19|.|.|TRBJ2-6
TGTGCCAGTAGTCCCGACTCGGTTCCGGGGGCCAACGTCCTGACTTTC
CASSPDSVPGANVLTF
>TRBV7-3|TRBD2|.|TRBJ2-1
TGTGCCAGCAGCCCGGGACTAGTCCTACACAATGAGCAGTTCTTC
CASSPGLVLHNEQFF
>TRBV10-3|TRBD1|.|TRBJ1-2
TGTGCCATCAGTTATCAGGGGGGTGTAGGTGGCTACACCTTC
CAISYQGGVGGYTF
>TRBV7-9|TRBD1|.|TRBJ2-7
TGTGCCAGCAGCGCAGACAGGGTCGAGCAGTACTTC
CASSADRVEQYF
>TRBV6-5|TRBD1|.|TRBJ1-2
TGTGCCAGCAGCTTGGGACAGTCCGGCTACACCTTC
CASSLGQSGYTF
>TRBV5-1|.|.|TRBJ1-2
TGCGCCAGCAGCTTGGTAGCAGCTAATAACTATGGCTACACCTTC
CASSLVAANNYGYTF
>TRBV5-6|.|.|TRBJ1-2
TGTGCCAGCAGCTCCTGGACGGGAACCGACTATGGCTACACCTTC
CASSSWTGTDYGYTF
>TRBV5-4|TRBD1|.|TRBJ2-1
TGTGCCAGCAGGACAGGGGCGGACAGGCCTAACAATGAGCAGTTCTTC
CASRTGADRPNNEQFF
>TRBV18|.|once|TRBJ2-7
TGTGCCAGCTCACCACCTACGGTGCACGAGCAGTACTTC
CASSPPTVHEQYF
>TRBV19|TRBD1|.|TRBJ2-7
TGTGCCAGTAGTGGGACAGGAGTTTACGAGCAGTACTTC
CASSGTGVYEQYF
>TRBV9|.|.|TRBJ2-7
TGTGCCAGCAGCGTTGGCCTAGGAGGCGACGAGCAGTACTTC
CASSVGLGGDEQYF
>TRBV5-5|TRBD1|.|TRBJ1-5
TGTGCCAGCAGCTTGGCCGGGACAGGTCCAAGCAATCAGCCCCAGCATTTT
CASSLAGTGPSNQPQHF
>TRBV9|TRBD1|.|TRBJ2-7
TGTGCCAGCAGCGTAGGTGGACAGGGGACCTACGAGCAGTACTTC
CASSVGGQGTYEQYF
>TRBV4-1|TRBD1|.|TRBJ1-2
TGCGCCAGCAGCCAAACACAGGGGGCACTCCAACTAGCTAACTATGGCTACACCTTC
CASSQTQGALQLANYGYTF
>TRBV7-9|.|.|TRBJ2-7
TGTGCCAGCAGCACCACCGGGACATACACCTACGAGCAGTACTTC
CASSTTGTYTYEQYF
>TRBV7-3|TRBD2|once|TRBJ2-3
TGTGCCAGCAGCCCCGAGCGACAGAGCGGGACTAGCACAGATACGCAGTATTTT
CASSPERQSGTSTDTQYF
>TRBV5-1|.|.|TRBJ2-7
TGCGCCAGCAGCTTGGTGGGCAGTACCTACGAGCAGTACTTC
CASSLVGSTYEQYF
>TRBV25-1|TRBD1|.|TRBJ2-1
TGTGCCAGCAGTGAAGGGACAGTGAGCTACAATGAGCAGTTCTTC
CASSEGTVSYNEQFF
>TRBV27|TRBD2|once|TRBJ2-7
TGTGCCAGCAGTTTGCGGATCCCTAGCGGAGGAAACTACGAGCAGTACTTC
CASSLRIPSGGNYEQYF
>TRBV28|TRBD1|once|TRBJ1-3
TGTGCCAGCAGTAATACAGGGGCAGGAAACACCATATATTTT
CASSNTGAGNTIYF
>TRBV7-3|TRBD1|.|TRBJ2-5
TGTGCCAGCAGCCCAGGACAGGCACAGACCCAGTACTTC
CASSPGQAQTQYF
>TRBV13|TRBD1|.|TRBJ2-7
TGTGCCAGCAGCTCGCCGCCGGGGCAGGGGGACTACGAGCAGTACTTC
CASSSPPGQGDYEQYF